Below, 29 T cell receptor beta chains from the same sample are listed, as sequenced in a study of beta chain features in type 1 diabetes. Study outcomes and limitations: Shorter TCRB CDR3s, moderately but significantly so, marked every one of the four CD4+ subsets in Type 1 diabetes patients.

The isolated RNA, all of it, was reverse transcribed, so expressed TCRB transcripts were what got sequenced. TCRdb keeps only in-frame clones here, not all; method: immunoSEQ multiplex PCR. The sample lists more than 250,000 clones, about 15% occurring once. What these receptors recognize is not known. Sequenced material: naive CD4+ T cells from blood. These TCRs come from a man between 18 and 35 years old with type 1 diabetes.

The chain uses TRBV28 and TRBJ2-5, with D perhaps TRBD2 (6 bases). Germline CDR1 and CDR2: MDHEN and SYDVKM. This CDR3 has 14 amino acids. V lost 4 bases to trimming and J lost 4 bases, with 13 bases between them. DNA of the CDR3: TGTGCCAGCAGTTCGGGACTTCTCCGAGAGACCCAGTACTTC. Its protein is CASSSGLLRETQYF. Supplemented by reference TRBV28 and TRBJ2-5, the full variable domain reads DVKVTQSSRYLVKRTGEKVFLECVQDMDHENMFWYRQDPGLGLRLIYFSYDVKMKEKGDIPEGYSVSREKKERFSLILESASTNQTSMYLCASSSGLLRETQYFGPGTRLLVL.

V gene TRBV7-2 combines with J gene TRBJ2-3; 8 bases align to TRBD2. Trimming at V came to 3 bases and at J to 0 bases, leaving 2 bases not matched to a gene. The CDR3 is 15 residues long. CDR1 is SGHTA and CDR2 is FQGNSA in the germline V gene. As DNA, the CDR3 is TGTGCCAGCAGCTTTTCTAGCGGGAGCACAGATACGCAGTATTTT. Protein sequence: CASSFSSGSTDTQYF.

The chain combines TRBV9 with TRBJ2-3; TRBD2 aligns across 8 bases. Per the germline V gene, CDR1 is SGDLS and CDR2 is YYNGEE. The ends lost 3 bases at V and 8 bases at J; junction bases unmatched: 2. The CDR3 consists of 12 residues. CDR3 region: CASSETSGTQYF. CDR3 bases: TGTGCCAGCAGCGAAACTAGCGGTACGCAGTATTTT.

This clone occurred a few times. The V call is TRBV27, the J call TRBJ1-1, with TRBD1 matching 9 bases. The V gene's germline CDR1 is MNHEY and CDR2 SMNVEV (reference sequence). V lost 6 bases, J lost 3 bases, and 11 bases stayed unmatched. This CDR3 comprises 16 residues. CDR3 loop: CASSKNRRQGDTEAFF. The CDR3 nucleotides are TGTGCCAGCAGCAAAAATAGGCGACAGGGGGACACTGAAGCTTTCTTT.

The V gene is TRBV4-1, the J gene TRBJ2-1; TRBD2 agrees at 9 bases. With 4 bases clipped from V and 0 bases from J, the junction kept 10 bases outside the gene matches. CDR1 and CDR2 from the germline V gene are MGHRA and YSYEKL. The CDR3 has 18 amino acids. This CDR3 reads CASSRLAVVLSSYNEQFF. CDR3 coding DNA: TGCGCCAGCAGCCGACTAGCGGTTGTACTGAGCTCCTACAATGAGCAGTTCTTC.

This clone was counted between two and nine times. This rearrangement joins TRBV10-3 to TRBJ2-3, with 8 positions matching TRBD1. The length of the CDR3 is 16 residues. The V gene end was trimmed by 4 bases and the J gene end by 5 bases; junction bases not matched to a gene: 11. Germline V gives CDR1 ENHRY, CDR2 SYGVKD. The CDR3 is CAISGSWMTGEDTQYF. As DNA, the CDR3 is TGTGCCATCAGTGGATCGTGGATGACAGGGGAAGATACGCAGTATTTT.

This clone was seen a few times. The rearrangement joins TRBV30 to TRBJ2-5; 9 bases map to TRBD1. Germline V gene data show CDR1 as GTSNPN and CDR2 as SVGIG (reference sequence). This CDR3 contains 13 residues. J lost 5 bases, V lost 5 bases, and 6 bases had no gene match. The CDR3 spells CAWGPDRGETQYF. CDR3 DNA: TGTGCCTGGGGTCCCGACAGGGGGGAGACCCAGTACTTC.

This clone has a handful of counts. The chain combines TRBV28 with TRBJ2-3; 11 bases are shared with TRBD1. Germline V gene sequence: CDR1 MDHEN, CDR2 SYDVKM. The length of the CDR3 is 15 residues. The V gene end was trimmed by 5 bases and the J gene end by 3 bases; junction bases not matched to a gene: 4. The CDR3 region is CASSIGTGGTDTQYF. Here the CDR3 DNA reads TGTGCCAGCAGTATAGGGACAGGGGGGACAGATACGCAGTATTTT. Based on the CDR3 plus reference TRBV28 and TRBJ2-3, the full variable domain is DVKVTQSSRYLVKRTGEKVFLECVQDMDHENMFWYRQDPGLGLRLIYFSYDVKMKEKGDIPEGYSVSREKKERFSLILESASTNQTSMYLCASSIGTGGTDTQYFGPGTRLTVL.

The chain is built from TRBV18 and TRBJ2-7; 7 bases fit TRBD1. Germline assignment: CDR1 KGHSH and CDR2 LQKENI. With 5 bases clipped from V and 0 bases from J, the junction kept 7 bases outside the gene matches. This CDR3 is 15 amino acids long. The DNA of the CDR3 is TGTGCCAGCTCATTGGGACAGTCGAGCTCCTACGAGCAGTACTTC. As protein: CASSLGQSSSYEQYF.

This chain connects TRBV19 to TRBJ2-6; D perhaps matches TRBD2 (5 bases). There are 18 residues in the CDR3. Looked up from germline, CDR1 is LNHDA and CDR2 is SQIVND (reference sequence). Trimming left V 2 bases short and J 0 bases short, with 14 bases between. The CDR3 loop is CASSIIPFGSSGANVLTF. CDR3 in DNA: TGTGCCAGTAGTATAATTCCCTTTGGGAGCTCTGGGGCCAACGTCCTGACTTTC.

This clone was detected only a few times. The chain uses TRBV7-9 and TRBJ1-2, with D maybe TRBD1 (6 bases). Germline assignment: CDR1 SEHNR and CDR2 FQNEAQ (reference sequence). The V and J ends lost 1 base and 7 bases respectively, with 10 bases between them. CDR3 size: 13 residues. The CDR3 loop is CASSLDGGLGYTF. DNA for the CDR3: TGTGCCAGCAGCTTAGACGGGGGGCTTGGCTACACCTTC.

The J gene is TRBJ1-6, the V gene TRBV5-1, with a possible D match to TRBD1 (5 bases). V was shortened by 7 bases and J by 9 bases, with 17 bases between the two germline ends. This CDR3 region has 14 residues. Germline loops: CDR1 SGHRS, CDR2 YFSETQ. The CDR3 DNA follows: TGCGCCAGCGGTCGGGAGGGGACGGGTTCACCCCTCCACTTT. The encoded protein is CASGREGTGSPLHF.

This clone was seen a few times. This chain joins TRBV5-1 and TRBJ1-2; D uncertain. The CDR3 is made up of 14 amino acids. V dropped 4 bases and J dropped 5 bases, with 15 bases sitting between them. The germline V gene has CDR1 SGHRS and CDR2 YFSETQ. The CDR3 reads CASSPGGNKYGYTF. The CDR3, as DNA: TGCGCCAGCAGCCCCGGCGGCAACAAATATGGCTACACCTTC.

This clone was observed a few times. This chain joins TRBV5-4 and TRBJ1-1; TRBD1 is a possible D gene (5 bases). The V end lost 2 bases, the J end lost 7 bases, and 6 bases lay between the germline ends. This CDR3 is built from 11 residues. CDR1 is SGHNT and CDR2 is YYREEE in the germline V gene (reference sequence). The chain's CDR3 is CASSLDSEAFF. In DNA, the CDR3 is TGTGCCAGCAGCTTAGACAGTGAAGCTTTCTTT.

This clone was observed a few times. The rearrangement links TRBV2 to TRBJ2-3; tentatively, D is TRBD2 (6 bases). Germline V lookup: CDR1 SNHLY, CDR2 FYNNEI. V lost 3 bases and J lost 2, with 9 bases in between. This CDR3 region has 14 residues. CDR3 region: CASSEGLPTDTQYF. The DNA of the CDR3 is TGTGCCAGCAGTGAGGGACTTCCCACAGATACGCAGTATTTT. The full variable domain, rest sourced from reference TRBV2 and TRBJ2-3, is EPEVTQTPSHQVTQMGQEVILRCVPISNHLYFYWYRQILGQKVEFLVSFYNNEISEKSEIFDDQFSVERPDGSNFTLKIRSTKLEDSAMYFCASSEGLPTDTQYFGPGTRLTVL.

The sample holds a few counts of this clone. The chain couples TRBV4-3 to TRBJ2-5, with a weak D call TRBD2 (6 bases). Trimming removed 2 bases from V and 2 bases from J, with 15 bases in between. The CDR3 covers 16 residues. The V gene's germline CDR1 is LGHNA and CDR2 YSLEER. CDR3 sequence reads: CASSQFWRGDQETQYF. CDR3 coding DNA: TGCGCCAGCAGCCAATTCTGGCGCGGGGATCAAGAGACCCAGTACTTC.

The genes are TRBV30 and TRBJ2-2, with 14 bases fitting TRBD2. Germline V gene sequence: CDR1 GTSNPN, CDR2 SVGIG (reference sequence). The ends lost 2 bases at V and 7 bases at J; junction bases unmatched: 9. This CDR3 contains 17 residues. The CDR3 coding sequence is TGTGCCTGGAGTTCAGGACTAGCGGGGGGACTGGGCGGGGAGCTGTTTTTT. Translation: CAWSSGLAGGLGGELFF.

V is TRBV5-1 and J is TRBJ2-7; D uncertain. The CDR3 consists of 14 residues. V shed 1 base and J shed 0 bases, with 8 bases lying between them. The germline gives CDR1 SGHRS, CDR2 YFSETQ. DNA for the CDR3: TGCGCCAGCAGCTTGACAGTGGCCTCCTACGAGCAGTACTTC. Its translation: CASSLTVASYEQYF.

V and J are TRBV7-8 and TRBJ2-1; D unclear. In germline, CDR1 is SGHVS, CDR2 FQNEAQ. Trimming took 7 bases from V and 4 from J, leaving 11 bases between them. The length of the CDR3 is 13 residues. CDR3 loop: CASNPVTYNEQFF. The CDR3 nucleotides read TGTGCCAGCAACCCTGTGACATACAATGAGCAGTTCTTC.

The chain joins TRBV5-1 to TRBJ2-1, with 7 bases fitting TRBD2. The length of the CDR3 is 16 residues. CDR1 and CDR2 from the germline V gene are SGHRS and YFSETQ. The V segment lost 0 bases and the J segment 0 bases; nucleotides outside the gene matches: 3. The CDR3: CASSLEGGSSYNEQFF. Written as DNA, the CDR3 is TGCGCCAGCAGCTTGGAGGGAGGGAGCTCCTACAATGAGCAGTTCTTC.

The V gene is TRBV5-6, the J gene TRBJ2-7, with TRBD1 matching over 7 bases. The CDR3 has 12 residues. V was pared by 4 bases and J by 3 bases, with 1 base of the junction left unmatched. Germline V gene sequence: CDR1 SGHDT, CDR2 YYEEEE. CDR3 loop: CASSRQGYEQYF. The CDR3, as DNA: TGTGCCAGCAGCCGACAGGGCTACGAGCAGTACTTC.

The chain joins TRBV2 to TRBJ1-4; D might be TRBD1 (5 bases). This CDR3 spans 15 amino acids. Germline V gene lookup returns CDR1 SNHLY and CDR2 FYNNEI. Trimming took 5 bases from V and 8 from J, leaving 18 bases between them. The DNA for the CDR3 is TGTGCCAGCAGTAAAACTCAGGGTGCGGTGGAAAAACTGTTTTTT. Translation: CASSKTQGAVEKLFF.

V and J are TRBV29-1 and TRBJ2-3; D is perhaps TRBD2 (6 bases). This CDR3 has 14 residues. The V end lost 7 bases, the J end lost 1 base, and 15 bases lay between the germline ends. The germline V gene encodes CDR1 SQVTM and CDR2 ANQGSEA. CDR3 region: CSAMGRDGTDTQYF. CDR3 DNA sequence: TGCAGCGCCATGGGGCGGGATGGCACAGATACGCAGTATTTT.

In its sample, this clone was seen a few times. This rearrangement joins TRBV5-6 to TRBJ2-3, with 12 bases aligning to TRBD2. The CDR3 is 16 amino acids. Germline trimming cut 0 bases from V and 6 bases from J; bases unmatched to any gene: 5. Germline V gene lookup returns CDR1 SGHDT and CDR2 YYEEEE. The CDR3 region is CASSLGLAGAQDTQYF. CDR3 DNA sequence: TGTGCCAGCAGCTTGGGACTAGCGGGAGCTCAGGATACGCAGTATTTT.

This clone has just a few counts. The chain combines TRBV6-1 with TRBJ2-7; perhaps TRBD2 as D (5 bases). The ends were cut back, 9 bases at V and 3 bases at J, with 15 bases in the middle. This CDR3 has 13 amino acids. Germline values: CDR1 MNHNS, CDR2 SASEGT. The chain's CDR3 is CARKPAADYEQYF. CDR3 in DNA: TGTGCCAGGAAGCCGGCAGCGGACTACGAGCAGTACTTC.

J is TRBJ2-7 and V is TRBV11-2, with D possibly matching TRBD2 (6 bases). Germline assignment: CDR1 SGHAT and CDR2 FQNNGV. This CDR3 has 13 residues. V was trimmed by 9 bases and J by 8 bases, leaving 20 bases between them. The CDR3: CASSYGGVLQQYF. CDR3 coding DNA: TGTGCCAGTTCATACGGGGGTGTGTTACAGCAGTACTTC.

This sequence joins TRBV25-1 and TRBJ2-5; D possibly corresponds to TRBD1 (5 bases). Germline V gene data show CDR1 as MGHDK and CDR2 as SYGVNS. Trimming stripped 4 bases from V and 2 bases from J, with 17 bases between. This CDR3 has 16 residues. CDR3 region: CASSGGPESAQETQYF. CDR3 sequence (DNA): TGTGCCAGCAGTGGGGGCCCTGAATCAGCTCAAGAGACCCAGTACTTC.

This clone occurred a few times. The CDR3 loop reads CASSSPDGTVVTDTQYF. The CDR3 bases are TGTGCCAGCAGCTCCCCTGATGGGACAGTGGTAACAGATACGCAGTATTTT. The V and J genes are TRBV11-2 and TRBJ2-3; 7 bases line up with TRBD1. V was clipped by 4 bases and J by 3 bases; unmatched bases: 13. Germline CDR1 reads SGHAT; CDR2 reads FQNNGV. The CDR3 has 17 residues.

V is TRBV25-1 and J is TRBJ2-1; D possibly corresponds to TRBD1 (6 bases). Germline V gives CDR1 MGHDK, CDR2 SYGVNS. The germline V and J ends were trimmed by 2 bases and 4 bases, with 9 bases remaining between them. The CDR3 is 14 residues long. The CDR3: CASSEAGQYNEQFF. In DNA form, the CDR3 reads TGTGCCAGCAGTGAAGCCGGACAGTACAATGAGCAGTTCTTC. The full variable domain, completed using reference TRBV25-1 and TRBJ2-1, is EADIYQTPRYLVIGTGKKITLECSQTMGHDKMYWYQQDPGMELHLIHYSYGVNSTEKGDLSSESTVSRIRTEHFPLTLESARPSHTSQYLCASSEAGQYNEQFFGPGTRLTVL.